The T cell receptor beta chain described here comes from a study of T cell changes during pregnancy in multiple sclerosis. Generated by immunoSEQ multiplex PCR, the TCRdb table keeps only in-frame clones and is missing some. The sample holds over 35,000 clones, approximately 92% seen once. V was pared by 4 bases and J by 4 bases, with 17 bases between. The CDR3 extends over 15 amino acids. In germline, CDR1 is SGHTA, CDR2 FQGNSA. This sequence originates from a female donor with multiple sclerosis, enrolled in a pregnancy study. This rearrangement joins TRBV7-2 to TRBJ2-7; no firm D call. Sequencing was done on a sample of peripheral blood. CDR3 in amino acids: CASSSPARPQYEQYF. The CDR3 nucleotides are TGTGCCAGCAGCTCCCCGGCCAGGCCCCAATACGAGCAGTACTTC. The full variable domain, its missing parts supplied by reference TRBV7-2 and TRBJ2-7, is GAGVSQSPSNKVTEKGKDVELRCDPISGHTALYWYRQSLGQGLEFLIYFQGNSAPDKSGLPSDRFSAERTGGSVSTLTIQRTQQEDSAVYLCASSSPARPQYEQYFGPGTRLTVT.